This T cell receptor beta chain originates from a study of T cells in Graves' hyperthyroidism and ophthalmopathy. This clonotype was recorded many times. It was RNA transcripts that yielded the amplified TCR beta CDR3 regions. The HTBI primer set served for first-round RT-PCR of the TCR CDR3. Via MiXCR, TCRdb re-called the multiplex PCR reads, giving one row per CDR3 protein. The sample has some 740,000 distinct CDR3 sequences, 12% to 15% seen once. Any patient presenting with uncontrolled infection, other autoimmune disease, pregnancy or lactation was left out. The clonotype comes from a woman younger than 35 with Graves' hyperthyroidism. The source material was blood.

The CDR3 nucleotides are TGTGCCAGCAGAACCGGTAACAGGGTGTATGGCTACACCTTC. Encoded protein: CASRTGNRVYGYTF. The chain recombines TRBV28 with TRBJ1-2; perhaps TRBD1 as D (6 bases). Germline CDR1 and CDR2: MDHEN and SYDVKM. With 6 bases removed from V and 5 bases from J, the gap between germline ends came to 16 bases. The CDR3 spans 14 residues.